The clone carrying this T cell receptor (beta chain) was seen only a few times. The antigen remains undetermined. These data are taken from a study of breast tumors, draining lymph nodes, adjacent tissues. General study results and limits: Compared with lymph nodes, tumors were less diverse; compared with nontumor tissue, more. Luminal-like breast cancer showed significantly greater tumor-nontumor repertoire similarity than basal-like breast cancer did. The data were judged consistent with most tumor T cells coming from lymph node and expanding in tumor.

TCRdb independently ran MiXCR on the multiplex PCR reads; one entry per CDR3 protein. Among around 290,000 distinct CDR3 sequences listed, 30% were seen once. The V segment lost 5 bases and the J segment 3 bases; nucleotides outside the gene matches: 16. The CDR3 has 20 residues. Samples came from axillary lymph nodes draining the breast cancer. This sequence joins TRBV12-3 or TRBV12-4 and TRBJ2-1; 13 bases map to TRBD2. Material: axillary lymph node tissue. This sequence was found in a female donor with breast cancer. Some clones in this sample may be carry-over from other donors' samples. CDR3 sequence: CASSPTRTSGSAKYYNEQFF. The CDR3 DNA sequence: TGTGCCAGCAGTCCGACGCGGACTAGCGGGAGCGCTAAGTACTACAATGAGCAGTTCTTC.